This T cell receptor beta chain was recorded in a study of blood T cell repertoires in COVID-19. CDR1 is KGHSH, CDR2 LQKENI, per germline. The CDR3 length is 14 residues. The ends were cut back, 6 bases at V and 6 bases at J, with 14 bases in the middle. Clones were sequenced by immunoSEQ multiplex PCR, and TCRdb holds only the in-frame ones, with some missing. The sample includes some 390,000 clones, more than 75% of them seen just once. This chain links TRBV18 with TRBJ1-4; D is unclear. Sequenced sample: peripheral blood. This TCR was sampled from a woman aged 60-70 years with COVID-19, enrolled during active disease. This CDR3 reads CASSPAITDEKLFF. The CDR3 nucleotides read TGTGCCAGCTCCCCAGCTATCACAGATGAAAAACTGTTTTTT.